The T cell receptor (beta chain) described here comes from a study of blood T cells in healthy people across ages. Study results and caveats: The recorded TCR beta diversity per million T cells decreased in a roughly linear manner with age.

Total RNA, at least 5.5 micrograms per sample, came from PBMCs. It was with a sample-barcoded 5' primer and a J-beta primer mix that a second PCR of about 7 to 12 cycles was run. One entry per CDR3 protein results from TCRdb running MiXCR on the 5' RACE reads. The data contain 1,100,000 or so distinct CDR3 sequences, 40% to 50% of them singletons. Trimming cost V 4 bases and J 8 bases, with 8 bases left between them. CDR3 length: 12 residues. Germline values: CDR1 LGHDT, CDR2 YNNKEL (reference sequence). A remark on this clonotype: What it binds is unknown.

This rearrangement joins TRBV3-1 to TRBJ2-2, with D uncertain. The receptor was derived from a woman in her sixties in good health. The specimen sequenced was blood. The CDR3 bases are TGTGCCAGCAGCCCCTCCTGGGGGGAGCTGTTTTTT. It yields the protein CASSPSWGELFF.